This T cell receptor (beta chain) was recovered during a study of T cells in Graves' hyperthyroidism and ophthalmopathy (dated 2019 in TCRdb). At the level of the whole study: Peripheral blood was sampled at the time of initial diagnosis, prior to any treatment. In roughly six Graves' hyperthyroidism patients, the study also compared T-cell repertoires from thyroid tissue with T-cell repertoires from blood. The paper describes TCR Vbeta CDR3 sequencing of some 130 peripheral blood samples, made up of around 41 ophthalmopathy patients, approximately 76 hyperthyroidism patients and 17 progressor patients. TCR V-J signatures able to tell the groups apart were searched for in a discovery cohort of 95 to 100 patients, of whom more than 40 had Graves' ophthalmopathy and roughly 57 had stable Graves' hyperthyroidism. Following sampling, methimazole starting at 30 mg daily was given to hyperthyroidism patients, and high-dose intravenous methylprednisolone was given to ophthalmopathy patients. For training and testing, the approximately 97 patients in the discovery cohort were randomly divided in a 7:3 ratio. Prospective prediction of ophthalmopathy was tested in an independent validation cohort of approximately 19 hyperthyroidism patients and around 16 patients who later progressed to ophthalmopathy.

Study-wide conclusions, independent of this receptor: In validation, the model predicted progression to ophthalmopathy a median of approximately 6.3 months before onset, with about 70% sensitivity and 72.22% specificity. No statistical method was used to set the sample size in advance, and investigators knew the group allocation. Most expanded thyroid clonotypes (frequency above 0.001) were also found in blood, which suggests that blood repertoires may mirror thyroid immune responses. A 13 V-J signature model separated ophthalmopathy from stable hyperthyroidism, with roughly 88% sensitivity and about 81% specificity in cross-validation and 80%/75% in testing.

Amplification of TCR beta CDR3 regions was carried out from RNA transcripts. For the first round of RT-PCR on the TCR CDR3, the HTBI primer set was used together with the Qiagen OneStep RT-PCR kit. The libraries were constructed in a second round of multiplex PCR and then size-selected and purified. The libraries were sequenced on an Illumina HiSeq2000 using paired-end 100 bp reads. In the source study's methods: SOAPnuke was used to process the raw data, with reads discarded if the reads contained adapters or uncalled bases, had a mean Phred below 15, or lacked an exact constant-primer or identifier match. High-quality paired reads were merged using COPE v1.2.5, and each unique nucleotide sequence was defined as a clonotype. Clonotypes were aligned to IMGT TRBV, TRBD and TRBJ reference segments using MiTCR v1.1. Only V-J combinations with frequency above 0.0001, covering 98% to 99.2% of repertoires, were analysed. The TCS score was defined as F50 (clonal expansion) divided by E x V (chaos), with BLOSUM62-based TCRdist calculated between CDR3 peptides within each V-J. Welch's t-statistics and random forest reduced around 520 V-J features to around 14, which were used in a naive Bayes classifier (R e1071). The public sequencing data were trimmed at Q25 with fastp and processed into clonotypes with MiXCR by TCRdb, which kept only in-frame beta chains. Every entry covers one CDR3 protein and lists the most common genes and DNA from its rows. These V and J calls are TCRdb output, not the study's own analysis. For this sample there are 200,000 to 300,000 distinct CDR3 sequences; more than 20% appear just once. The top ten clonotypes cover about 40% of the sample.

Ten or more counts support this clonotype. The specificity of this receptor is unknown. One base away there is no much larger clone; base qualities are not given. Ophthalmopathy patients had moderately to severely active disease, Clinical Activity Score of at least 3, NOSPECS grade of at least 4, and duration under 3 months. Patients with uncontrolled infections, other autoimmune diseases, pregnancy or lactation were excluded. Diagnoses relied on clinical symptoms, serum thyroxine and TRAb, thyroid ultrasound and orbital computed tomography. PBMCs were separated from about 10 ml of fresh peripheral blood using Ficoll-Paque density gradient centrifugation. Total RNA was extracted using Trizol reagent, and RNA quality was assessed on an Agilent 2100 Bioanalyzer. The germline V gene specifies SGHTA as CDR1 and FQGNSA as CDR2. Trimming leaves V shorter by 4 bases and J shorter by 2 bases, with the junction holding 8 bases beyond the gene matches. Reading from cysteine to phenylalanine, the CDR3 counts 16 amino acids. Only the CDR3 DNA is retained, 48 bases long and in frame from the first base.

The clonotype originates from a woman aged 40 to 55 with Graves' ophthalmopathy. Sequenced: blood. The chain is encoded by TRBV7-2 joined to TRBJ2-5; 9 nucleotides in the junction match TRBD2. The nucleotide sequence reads TGTGCCAGCAGCTCCGCCGGGACTAGCAGACAAGAGACCCAGTACTTC. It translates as CASSSAGTSRQETQYF. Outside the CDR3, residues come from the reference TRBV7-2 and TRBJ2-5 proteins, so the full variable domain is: GAGVSQSPSNKVTEKGKDVELRCDPISGHTALYWYRQSLGQGLEFLIYFQGNSAPDKSGLPSDRFSAERTGGSVSTLTIQRTQQEDSAVYLCASSSAGTSRQETQYFGPGTRLLVL.